This TCR beta chain was sequenced for a study of blood T cell repertoires in COVID-19. Overall study context: Material from acute and convalescent COVID-19 was sourced from the United States, Italy and Spain.

The CDR3 is 13 residues long. The germline V and J ends were trimmed by 9 bases and 1 base, with 12 bases remaining between them. CDR1 is LNHDA, CDR2 SQIVND, per germline (reference sequence). In the source study's methods: By means of reference gene primer amplification, nucleated cell counts were estimated. Sequenced by immunoSEQ multiplex PCR; TCRdb stores in-frame clones only, minus some. The DNA was the basis for D and trimming; V, J and clone size are from that table. The sample holds 60,000 or so clones, about 89% seen once. This chain links TRBV19 with TRBJ1-1; D is unresolved. The sequence was obtained from a woman aged 55-69 years with active COVID-19. The sequenced sample was peripheral blood. Here the CDR3 DNA reads TGTGCCAGCGCGCGGGGTCGGAACACTGAAGCTTTCTTT. It encodes CASARGRNTEAFF.